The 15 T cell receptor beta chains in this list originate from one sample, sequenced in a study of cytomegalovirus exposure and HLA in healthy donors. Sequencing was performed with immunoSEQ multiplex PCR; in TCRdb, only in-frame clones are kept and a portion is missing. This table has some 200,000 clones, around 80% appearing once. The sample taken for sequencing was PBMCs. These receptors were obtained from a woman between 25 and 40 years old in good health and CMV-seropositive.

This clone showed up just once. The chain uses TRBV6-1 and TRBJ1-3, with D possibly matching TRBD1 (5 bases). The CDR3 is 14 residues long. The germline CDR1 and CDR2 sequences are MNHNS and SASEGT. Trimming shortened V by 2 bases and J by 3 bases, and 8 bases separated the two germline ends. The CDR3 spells CASSEYGGGNTIYF. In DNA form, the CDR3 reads TGTGCCAGCAGTGAATACGGGGGTGGAAACACCATATATTTT.

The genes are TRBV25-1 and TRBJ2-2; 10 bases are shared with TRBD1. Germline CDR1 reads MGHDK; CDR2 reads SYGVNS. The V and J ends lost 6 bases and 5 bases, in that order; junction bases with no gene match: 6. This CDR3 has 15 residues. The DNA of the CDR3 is TGTGCCAGCAGCCTGGGACAGGGGCCTACCGGGGAGCTGTTTTTT. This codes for CASSLGQGPTGELFF.

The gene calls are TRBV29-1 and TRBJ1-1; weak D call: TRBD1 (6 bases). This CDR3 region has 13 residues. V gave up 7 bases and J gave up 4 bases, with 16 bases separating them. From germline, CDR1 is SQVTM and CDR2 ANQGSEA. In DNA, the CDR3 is TGCAGCGCACGGCTCAGGGGCCCCACTGAAGCTTTCTTT. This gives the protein CSARLRGPTEAFF.

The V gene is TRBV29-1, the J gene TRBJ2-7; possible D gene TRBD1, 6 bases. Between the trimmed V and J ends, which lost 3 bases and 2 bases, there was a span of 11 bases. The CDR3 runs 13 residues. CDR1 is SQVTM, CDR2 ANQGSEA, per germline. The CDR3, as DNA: TGCAGCGTTGAGGGGACACAGACCTACGAGCAGTACTTC. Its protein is CSVEGTQTYEQYF.

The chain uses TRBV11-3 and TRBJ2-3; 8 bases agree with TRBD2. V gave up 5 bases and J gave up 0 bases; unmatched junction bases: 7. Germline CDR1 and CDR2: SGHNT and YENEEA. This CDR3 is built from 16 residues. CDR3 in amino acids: CASSRAGVSSTDTQYF. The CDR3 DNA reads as TGTGCCAGCAGCAGAGCGGGAGTCTCGAGCACAGATACGCAGTATTTT.

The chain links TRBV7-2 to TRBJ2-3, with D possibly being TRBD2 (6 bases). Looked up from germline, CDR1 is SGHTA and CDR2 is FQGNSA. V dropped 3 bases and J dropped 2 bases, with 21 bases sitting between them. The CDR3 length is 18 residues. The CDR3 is CASSFAPGLPYFTDTQYF. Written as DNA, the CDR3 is TGTGCCAGCAGCTTTGCGCCGGGACTCCCATATTTCACAGATACGCAGTATTTT.

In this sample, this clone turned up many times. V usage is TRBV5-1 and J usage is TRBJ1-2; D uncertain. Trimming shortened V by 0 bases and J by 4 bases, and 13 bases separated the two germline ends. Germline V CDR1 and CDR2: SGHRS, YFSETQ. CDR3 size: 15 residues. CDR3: CASSLVPGVSYGYTF. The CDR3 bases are TGCGCCAGCAGCTTGGTTCCGGGAGTCTCCTATGGCTACACCTTC.

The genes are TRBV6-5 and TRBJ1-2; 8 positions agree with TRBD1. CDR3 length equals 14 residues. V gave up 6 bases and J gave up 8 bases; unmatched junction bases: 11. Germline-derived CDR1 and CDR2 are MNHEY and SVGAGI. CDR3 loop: CASRAPGQGYGYTF. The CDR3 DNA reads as TGTGCCAGCAGAGCCCCCGGACAGGGTTACGGCTACACCTTC.

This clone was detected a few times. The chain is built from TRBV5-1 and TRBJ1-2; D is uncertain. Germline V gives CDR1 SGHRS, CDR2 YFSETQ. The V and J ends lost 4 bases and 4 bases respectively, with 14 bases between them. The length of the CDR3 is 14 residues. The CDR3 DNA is TGCGCCAGCAGCCCCGGGTCGACGGGCTATGGCTACACCTTC. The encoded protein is CASSPGSTGYGYTF.

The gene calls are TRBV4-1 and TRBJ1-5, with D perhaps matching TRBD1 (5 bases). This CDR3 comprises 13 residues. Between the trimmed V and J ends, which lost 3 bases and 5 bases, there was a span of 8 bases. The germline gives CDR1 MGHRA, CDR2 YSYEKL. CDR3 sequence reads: CASSQQQDQPQHF. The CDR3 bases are TGCGCCAGCAGCCAGCAACAGGATCAGCCCCAGCATTTT.

The CDR3 loop is CSVEPNSGNTIYF. The CDR3 DNA reads TGCAGCGTTGAACCCAACTCTGGAAACACCATATATTTT. V and J are TRBV29-1 and TRBJ1-3; D not certain. V lost 2 bases, J lost 0 bases, and 5 bases lay in between. CDR1 is SQVTM and CDR2 is ANQGSEA in the germline V gene. This CDR3 is built from 13 residues. Using reference TRBV29-1 and TRBJ1-3 for the parts outside the CDR3, the full variable domain is SAVISQKPSRDICQRGTSLTIQCQVDSQVTMMFWYRQQPGQSLTLIATANQGSEATYESGFVIDKFPISRPNLTFSTLTVSNMSPEDSSIYLCSVEPNSGNTIYFGEGSWLTVV.

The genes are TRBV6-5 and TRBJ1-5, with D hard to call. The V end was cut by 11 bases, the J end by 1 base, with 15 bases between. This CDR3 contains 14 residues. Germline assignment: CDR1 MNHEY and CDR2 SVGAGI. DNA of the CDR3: TGTGCCTCACGGGAAGGTCTCAGCAATCAGCCCCAGCATTTT. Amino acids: CASREGLSNQPQHF.

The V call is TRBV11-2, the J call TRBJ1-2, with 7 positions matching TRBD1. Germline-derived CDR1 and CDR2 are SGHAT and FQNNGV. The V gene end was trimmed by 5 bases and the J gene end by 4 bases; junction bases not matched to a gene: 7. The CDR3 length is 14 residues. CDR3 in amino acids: CASSLRTGLYGYTF. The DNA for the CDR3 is TGTGCCAGCAGCCTACGGACAGGACTCTATGGCTACACCTTC.

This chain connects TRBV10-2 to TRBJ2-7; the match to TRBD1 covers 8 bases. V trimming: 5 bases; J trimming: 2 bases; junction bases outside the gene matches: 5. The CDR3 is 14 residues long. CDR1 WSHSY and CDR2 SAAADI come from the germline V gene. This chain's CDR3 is CASSSWTGPYEQYF. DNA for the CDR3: TGCGCCAGCAGTTCATGGACAGGGCCCTACGAGCAGTACTTC.

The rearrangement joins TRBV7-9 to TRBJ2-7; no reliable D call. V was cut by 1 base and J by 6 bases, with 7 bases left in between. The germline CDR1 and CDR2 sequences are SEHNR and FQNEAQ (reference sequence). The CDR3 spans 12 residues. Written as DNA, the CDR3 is TGTGCCAGCAGCTTAGACGGTAGCGAGCAGTACTTC. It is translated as CASSLDGSEQYF.